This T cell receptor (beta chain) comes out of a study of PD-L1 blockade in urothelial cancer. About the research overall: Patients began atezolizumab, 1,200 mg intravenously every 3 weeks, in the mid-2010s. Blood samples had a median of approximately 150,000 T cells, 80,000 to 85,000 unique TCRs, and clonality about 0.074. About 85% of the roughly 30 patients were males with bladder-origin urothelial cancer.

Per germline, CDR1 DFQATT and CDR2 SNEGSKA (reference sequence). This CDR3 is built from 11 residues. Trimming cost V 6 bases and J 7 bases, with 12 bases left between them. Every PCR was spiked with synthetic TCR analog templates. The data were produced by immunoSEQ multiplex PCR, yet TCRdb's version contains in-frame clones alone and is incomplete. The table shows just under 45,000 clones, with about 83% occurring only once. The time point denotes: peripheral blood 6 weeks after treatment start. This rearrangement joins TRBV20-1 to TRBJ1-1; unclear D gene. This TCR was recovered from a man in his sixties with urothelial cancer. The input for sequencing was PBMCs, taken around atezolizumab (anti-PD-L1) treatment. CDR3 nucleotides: TGCAGTGCCTTGTGGGGAGATGAAGCTTTCTTT. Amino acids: CSALWGDEAFF.